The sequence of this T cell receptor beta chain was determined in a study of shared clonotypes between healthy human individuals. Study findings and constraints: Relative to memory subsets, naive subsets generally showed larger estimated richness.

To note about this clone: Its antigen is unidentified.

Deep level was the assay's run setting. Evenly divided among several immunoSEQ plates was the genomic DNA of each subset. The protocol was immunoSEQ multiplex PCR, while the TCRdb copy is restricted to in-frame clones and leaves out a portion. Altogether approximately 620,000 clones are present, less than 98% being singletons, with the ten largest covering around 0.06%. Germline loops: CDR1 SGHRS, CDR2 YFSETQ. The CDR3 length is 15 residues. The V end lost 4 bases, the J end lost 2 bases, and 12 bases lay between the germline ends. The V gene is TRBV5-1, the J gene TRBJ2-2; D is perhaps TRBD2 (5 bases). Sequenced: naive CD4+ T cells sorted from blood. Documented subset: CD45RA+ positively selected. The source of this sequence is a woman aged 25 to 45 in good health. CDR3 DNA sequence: TGCGCCAGCAGCCGGACTTCGGATAACACCGGGGAGCTGTTTTTT. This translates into CASSRTSDNTGELFF.